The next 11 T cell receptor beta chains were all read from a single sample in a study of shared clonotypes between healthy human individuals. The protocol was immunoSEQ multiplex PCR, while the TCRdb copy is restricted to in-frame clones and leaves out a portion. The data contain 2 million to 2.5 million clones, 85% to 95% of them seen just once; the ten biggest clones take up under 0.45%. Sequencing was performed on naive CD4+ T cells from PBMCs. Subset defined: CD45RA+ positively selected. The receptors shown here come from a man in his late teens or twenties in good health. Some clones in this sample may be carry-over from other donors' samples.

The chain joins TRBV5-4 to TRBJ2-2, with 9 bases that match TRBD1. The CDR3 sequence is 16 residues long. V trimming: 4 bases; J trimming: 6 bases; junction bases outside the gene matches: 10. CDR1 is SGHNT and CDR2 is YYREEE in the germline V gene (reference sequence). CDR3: CASSNRGREGPGELFF. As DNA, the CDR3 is TGTGCCAGCAGCAACAGGGGGCGCGAAGGTCCCGGGGAGCTGTTTTTT.

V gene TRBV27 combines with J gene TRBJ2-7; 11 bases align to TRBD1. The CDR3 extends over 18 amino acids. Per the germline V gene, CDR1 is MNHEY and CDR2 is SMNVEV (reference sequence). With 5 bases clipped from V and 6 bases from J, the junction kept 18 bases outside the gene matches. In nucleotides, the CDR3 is TGTGCCAGCAGTCCTTTCGGGCGGGGACAGGGGGGGAGTCGCGAGCAGTACTTC. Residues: CASSPFGRGQGGSREQYF.

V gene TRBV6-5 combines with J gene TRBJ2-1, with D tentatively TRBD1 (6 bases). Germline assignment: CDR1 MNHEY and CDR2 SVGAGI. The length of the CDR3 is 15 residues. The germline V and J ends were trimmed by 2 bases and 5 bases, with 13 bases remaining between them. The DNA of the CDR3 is TGTGCCAGCAGTTACGCGTTCGGACAGCACAATGAGCAGTTCTTC. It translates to CASSYAFGQHNEQFF.

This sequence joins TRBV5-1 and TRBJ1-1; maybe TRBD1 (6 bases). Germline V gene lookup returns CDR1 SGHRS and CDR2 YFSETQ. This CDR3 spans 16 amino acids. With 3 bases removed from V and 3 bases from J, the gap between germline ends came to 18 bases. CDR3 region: CASSSTGSGAYTEAFF. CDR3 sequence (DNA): TGCGCCAGCAGCTCCACAGGGTCGGGGGCCTACACTGAAGCTTTCTTT.

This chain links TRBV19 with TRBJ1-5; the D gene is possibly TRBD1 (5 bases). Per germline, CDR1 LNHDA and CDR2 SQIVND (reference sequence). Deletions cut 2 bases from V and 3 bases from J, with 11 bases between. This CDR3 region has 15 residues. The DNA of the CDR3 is TGTGCCAGTAGTATAACGGCAGGGCCCAATCAGCCCCAGCATTTT. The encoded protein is CASSITAGPNQPQHF.

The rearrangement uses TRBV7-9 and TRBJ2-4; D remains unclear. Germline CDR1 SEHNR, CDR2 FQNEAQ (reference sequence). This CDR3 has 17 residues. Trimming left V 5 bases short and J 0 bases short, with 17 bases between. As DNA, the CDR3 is TGTGCCAGCAGCATCGGACGGCTGAACATAGCCAAAAACATTCAGTACTTC. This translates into CASSIGRLNIAKNIQYF.

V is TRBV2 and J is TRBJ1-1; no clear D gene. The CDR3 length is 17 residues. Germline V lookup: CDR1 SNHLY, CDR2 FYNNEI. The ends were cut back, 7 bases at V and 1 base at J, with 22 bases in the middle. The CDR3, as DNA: TGTGCCAGCAAATCCCCCTCTGGGCAGGCAGGGAACACTGAAGCTTTCTTT. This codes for CASKSPSGQAGNTEAFF.

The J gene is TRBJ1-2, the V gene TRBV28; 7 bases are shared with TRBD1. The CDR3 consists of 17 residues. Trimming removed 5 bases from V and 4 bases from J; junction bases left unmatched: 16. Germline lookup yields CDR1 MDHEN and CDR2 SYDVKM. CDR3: CASSTRKGQSRTYGYTF. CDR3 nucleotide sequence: TGTGCCAGCAGTACACGAAAGGGACAGAGTAGAACCTATGGCTACACCTTC.

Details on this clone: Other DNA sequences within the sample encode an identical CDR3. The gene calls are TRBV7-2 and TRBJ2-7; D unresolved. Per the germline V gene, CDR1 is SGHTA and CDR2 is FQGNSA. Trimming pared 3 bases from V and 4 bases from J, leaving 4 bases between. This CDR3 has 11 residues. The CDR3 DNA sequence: TGTGCCAGCAGCTTGATTTACGAGCAGTACTTC. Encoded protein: CASSLIYEQYF.

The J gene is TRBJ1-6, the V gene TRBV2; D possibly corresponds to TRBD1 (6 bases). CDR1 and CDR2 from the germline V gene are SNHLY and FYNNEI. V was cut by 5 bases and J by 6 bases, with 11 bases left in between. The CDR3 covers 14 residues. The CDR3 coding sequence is TGTGCCAGCAGTATACAGGGCGGTAATTCACCCCTCCACTTT. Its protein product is CASSIQGGNSPLHF.

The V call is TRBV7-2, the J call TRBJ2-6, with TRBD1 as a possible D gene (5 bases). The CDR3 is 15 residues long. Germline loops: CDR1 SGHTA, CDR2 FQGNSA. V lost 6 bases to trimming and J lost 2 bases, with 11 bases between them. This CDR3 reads CASRSGLTGANVLTF. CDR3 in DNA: TGTGCCAGCAGATCAGGGTTGACTGGGGCCAACGTCCTGACTTTC.